A selection of T cell receptor beta chains follows, all from one sample in a study of cytomegalovirus exposure and HLA in healthy donors. Profiled with immunoSEQ multiplex PCR; TCRdb holds only in-frame clones, not every one. The sample lists about 170,000 clones; 65% to 90% were seen once. Sequenced sample: PBMCs. All receptors derive from a male donor in good health and CMV-seronegative. The CDR3 runs from the conserved cysteine through the conserved F or W. A D gene is named only where the DNA matches it firmly. Size values are once, few and many counts, or a class for expanded clones, and some rows have none.

j_call: TRBJ2-3
v_call: TRBV5-1
d_call: TRBD2
clone_size: once
cdr3_aa: CASSLALAALTDTQYF
cdr3_nt: TGCGCCAGCAGCTTGGCGCTAGCGGCACTCACAGATACGCAGTATTTT

j_call: TRBJ2-5
v_call: TRBV14
d_call: .
clone_size: .
cdr3_aa: CASSPARVQETQYF
cdr3_nt: TGTGCCAGCAGCCCGGCCCGGGTTCAAGAGACCCAGTACTTC

j_call: TRBJ1-2
v_call: TRBV5-1
d_call: TRBD1
clone_size: .
cdr3_aa: CASSSNRDREGYTF
cdr3_nt: TGCGCCAGCAGCTCGAACCGGGACAGAGAGGGCTACACCTTC

j_call: TRBJ2-3
v_call: TRBV6-1
d_call: TRBD1
clone_size: .
cdr3_aa: CASGQGSDTQYF
cdr3_nt: TGTGCCAGTGGACAGGGTTCAGATACGCAGTATTTT

j_call: TRBJ2-3
v_call: TRBV5-1
d_call: TRBD2
clone_size: few
cdr3_aa: CASSPTGTSGGSDTQYF
cdr3_nt: TGCGCCAGCAGCCCAACCGGGACTAGCGGGGGTTCAGATACGCAGTATTTT

j_call: TRBJ2-5
v_call: TRBV6-5
d_call: TRBD1
clone_size: .
cdr3_aa: CASSYTGTVPETQYF
cdr3_nt: TGTGCCAGCAGTTACACCGGGACAGTGCCCGAGACCCAGTACTTC

j_call: TRBJ1-2
v_call: TRBV19
d_call: TRBD1
clone_size: .
cdr3_aa: CASSINLRQGAGGYTF
cdr3_nt: TGTGCCAGTAGTATAAATCTCCGGCAGGGGGCAGGTGGCTACACCTTC

j_call: TRBJ2-1
v_call: TRBV5-1
d_call: TRBD1
clone_size: .
cdr3_aa: CASSLNTGGGEQFF
cdr3_nt: TGCGCCAGCAGCTTGAATACAGGGGGCGGAGAGCAGTTCTTC

j_call: TRBJ2-1
v_call: TRBV6-1
d_call: TRBD1
clone_size: few
cdr3_aa: CASSVQGAVSSYNEQFF
cdr3_nt: TGTGCCAGCAGTGTTCAGGGGGCGGTGAGCTCCTACAATGAGCAGTTCTTC

j_call: TRBJ2-5
v_call: TRBV6-5
d_call: .
clone_size: once
cdr3_aa: CASSYSWRSQETQYF
cdr3_nt: TGTGCCAGCAGTTACTCCTGGCGGAGCCAAGAGACCCAGTACTTC

j_call: TRBJ1-2
v_call: TRBV6-6
d_call: TRBD1
clone_size: .
cdr3_aa: CASSPGQRLGYTF
cdr3_nt: TGTGCCAGCAGCCCGGGACAGCGCCTAGGCTACACCTTC

j_call: TRBJ1-6
v_call: TRBV25-1
d_call: TRBD1
clone_size: .
cdr3_aa: CASSTGQGNHSPLHF
cdr3_nt: TGTGCCAGCAGTACGGGACAGGGGAATCATTCACCCCTCCACTTT

j_call: TRBJ1-5
v_call: TRBV27
d_call: .
clone_size: .
cdr3_aa: CASSQRFQGNQPQHF
cdr3_nt: TGTGCCAGCAGCCAACGGTTTCAGGGCAATCAGCCCCAGCATTTT

j_call: TRBJ2-3
v_call: TRBV12-5
d_call: TRBD1
clone_size: few
cdr3_aa: CASVPRTGETDTQYF
cdr3_nt: TGTGCTAGTGTTCCCCGGACAGGGGAAACAGATACGCAGTATTTT

j_call: TRBJ2-5
v_call: TRBV14
d_call: TRBD1
clone_size: .
cdr3_aa: CASSPTGAPRQTQYF
cdr3_nt: TGTGCCAGCAGCCCTACAGGGGCGCCTCGGCAGACCCAGTACTTC

j_call: TRBJ1-3
v_call: TRBV7-9
d_call: .
clone_size: .
cdr3_aa: CASTRRGESSGNTIYF
cdr3_nt: TGTGCCAGCACCCGTCGGGGGGAAAGCTCTGGAAACACCATATATTTT

j_call: TRBJ1-3
v_call: TRBV4-3
d_call: .
clone_size: .
cdr3_aa: CASSQDLYESGNTIYF
cdr3_nt: TGCGCCAGCAGCCAAGATTTGTACGAGTCTGGAAACACCATATATTTT

j_call: TRBJ1-5
v_call: TRBV6-1
d_call: TRBD1
clone_size: .
cdr3_aa: CASRDGQGYQPQHF
cdr3_nt: TGTGCCAGCAGAGACGGACAGGGTTACCAGCCCCAGCATTTT

j_call: TRBJ2-1
v_call: TRBV6-6
d_call: TRBD1
clone_size: .
cdr3_aa: CASSHRGAYYNEQFF
cdr3_nt: TGTGCCAGCAGCCACAGGGGTGCGTACTACAATGAGCAGTTCTTC

j_call: TRBJ1-3
v_call: TRBV19
d_call: .
clone_size: .
cdr3_aa: CASSIMFGLYGNTIYF
cdr3_nt: TGTGCCAGTAGTATAATGTTTGGCTTGTATGGAAACACCATATATTTT

j_call: TRBJ2-1
v_call: TRBV5-1
d_call: .
clone_size: .
cdr3_aa: CASSLSGPYNEQFF
cdr3_nt: TGCGCCAGCAGCTTGAGCGGACCGTACAATGAGCAGTTCTTC

j_call: TRBJ2-7
v_call: TRBV6-1
d_call: .
clone_size: .
cdr3_aa: CASSVSGLASYEQYF
cdr3_nt: TGTGCCAGCAGTGTTTCGGGACTGGCCTCCTACGAGCAGTACTTC

j_call: TRBJ1-2
v_call: TRBV5-1
d_call: TRBD1
clone_size: once
cdr3_aa: CASRGTGGLGYGYTF
cdr3_nt: TGCGCCAGCAGAGGGACAGGGGGACTTGGCTATGGCTACACCTTC

j_call: TRBJ2-6
v_call: TRBV9
d_call: TRBD1
clone_size: .
cdr3_aa: CASSPRTGGFSGANVLTF
cdr3_nt: TGTGCCAGCAGCCCGCGGACAGGGGGCTTCTCTGGGGCCAACGTCCTGACTTTC

j_call: TRBJ1-4
v_call: TRBV4-2
d_call: TRBD1
clone_size: once
cdr3_aa: CASSQTEGTGNEKLFF
cdr3_nt: TGTGCCAGCAGCCAAACAGAGGGGACAGGCAATGAAAAACTGTTTTTT

j_call: TRBJ1-5
v_call: TRBV10-2
d_call: TRBD1
clone_size: once
cdr3_aa: CASRSDRVGQPQHF
cdr3_nt: TGCGCCAGCAGATCGGACAGGGTCGGACAGCCCCAGCATTTT

j_call: TRBJ1-5
v_call: TRBV7-8
d_call: .
clone_size: .
cdr3_aa: CASSAGGVYSNQPQHF
cdr3_nt: TGTGCCAGCAGCGCGGGGGGCGTCTATAGCAATCAGCCCCAGCATTTT

j_call: TRBJ2-3
v_call: TRBV7-2
d_call: TRBD2
clone_size: once
cdr3_aa: CASSLAASGGPMDTQYF
cdr3_nt: TGTGCCAGCAGCTTAGCGGCTAGCGGGGGTCCCATGGATACGCAGTATTTT

j_call: TRBJ1-1
v_call: TRBV9
d_call: .
clone_size: .
cdr3_aa: CASSATGRPDTEAFF
cdr3_nt: TGTGCCAGCAGTGCTACAGGTCGGCCGGACACTGAAGCTTTCTTT

j_call: TRBJ2-3
v_call: TRBV6-7
d_call: TRBD2
clone_size: .
cdr3_aa: CASTPLRGGVDTQYF
cdr3_nt: TGTGCCAGCACCCCCCTCCGGGGGGGCGTGGATACGCAGTATTTT

j_call: TRBJ2-1
v_call: TRBV5-1
d_call: .
clone_size: .
cdr3_aa: CASSRAPEAGLSRNEQFF
cdr3_nt: TGCGCCAGCAGCCGGGCGCCGGAGGCGGGGTTGAGTAGGAATGAGCAGTTCTTC

j_call: TRBJ2-3
v_call: TRBV5-6
d_call: TRBD2
clone_size: .
cdr3_aa: CASSLVRTSGIDTQYF
cdr3_nt: TGTGCCAGCAGCTTGGTTCGTACTAGCGGAATAGATACGCAGTATTTT

j_call: TRBJ2-7
v_call: TRBV29-1
d_call: .
clone_size: .
cdr3_aa: CSVVRDSYEQYF
cdr3_nt: TGCAGCGTTGTCAGGGACTCCTACGAGCAGTACTTC

j_call: TRBJ2-7
v_call: TRBV15
d_call: .
clone_size: .
cdr3_aa: CATSRGFSGVEQYF
cdr3_nt: TGTGCCACCAGCAGAGGGTTTTCAGGGGTCGAGCAGTACTTC

j_call: TRBJ2-7
v_call: TRBV5-1
d_call: .
clone_size: .
cdr3_aa: CASSSGQTWGYEQYF
cdr3_nt: TGCGCCAGCAGCTCTGGACAGACTTGGGGCTACGAGCAGTACTTC

j_call: TRBJ2-1
v_call: TRBV4-3
d_call: .
clone_size: .
cdr3_aa: CASSQDGNRYNEQFF
cdr3_nt: TGCGCCAGCAGCCAAGATGGGAACAGGTACAATGAGCAGTTCTTC

j_call: TRBJ2-3
v_call: TRBV5-1
d_call: TRBD2
clone_size: .
cdr3_aa: CASSLAGEGITDTQYF
cdr3_nt: TGCGCCAGCAGCTTGGCCGGGGAGGGGATCACAGATACGCAGTATTTT

j_call: TRBJ1-1
v_call: TRBV2
d_call: .
clone_size: .
cdr3_aa: CASSRQPNTEAFF
cdr3_nt: TGTGCCAGCAGTAGACAGCCCAACACTGAAGCTTTCTTT

j_call: TRBJ1-5
v_call: TRBV19
d_call: TRBD1
clone_size: .
cdr3_aa: CASERGLRDQPQHF
cdr3_nt: TGTGCCAGCGAAAGGGGGCTCAGGGATCAGCCCCAGCATTTT

j_call: TRBJ1-6
v_call: TRBV6-6
d_call: .
clone_size: .
cdr3_aa: CASSPRGSDSPLHF
cdr3_nt: TGTGCCAGCAGTCCCAGGGGCAGTGATTCACCCCTCCACTTT